A single sample is the source of the 17 T cell receptor beta chains below, sequenced in a study of beta chain features in type 1 diabetes. Study results and limitations: People with Type 1 diabetes carried modestly yet significantly shorter TCRB CDR3s in all four CD4+ subsets.

The authors reverse transcribed all of the isolated RNA, so sequencing captured expressed TCRB transcripts. Generated by immunoSEQ multiplex PCR, the TCRdb table keeps only in-frame clones and is missing some. The repertoire includes about 370,000 clones, about 10% of them detected once, and about 0.64% sits in the top ten. These receptors are not linked to any known antigen. The material sequenced was central memory CD4+ T cells from blood. The receptors derive from a man between 25 and 39 years old with type 1 diabetes.

This clone was seen a handful of times. This sequence joins TRBV5-4 and TRBJ2-5; no reliable D call. Germline V lookup: CDR1 SGHNT, CDR2 YYREEE (reference sequence). This CDR3 is built from 15 residues. The V end lost 2 bases, the J end lost 2 bases, and 13 bases lay between the germline ends. CDR3: CASSLPVGPQETQYF. CDR3 nucleotide sequence: TGTGCCAGCAGCTTACCCGTTGGTCCTCAAGAGACCCAGTACTTC.

This clone turned up a few times. The CDR3 region has the DNA TGTGCCAGCAGTGTAGGGACAGCCCAGCCCCAGCATTTT. It translates to CASSVGTAQPQHF. V usage is TRBV6-5 and J usage is TRBJ1-5; 7 nucleotides line up with TRBD1. With 5 bases clipped from V and 7 bases from J, the junction kept 5 bases outside the gene matches. The germline gives CDR1 MNHEY, CDR2 SVGAGI. There are 13 residues in the CDR3.

The chain is built from TRBV7-2 and TRBJ1-5, with 8 bases fitting TRBD1. With 5 bases clipped from V and 4 bases from J, the junction kept 4 bases outside the gene matches. Germline assignment: CDR1 SGHTA and CDR2 FQGNSA. The CDR3 loop spans 14 amino acids. This CDR3 reads CASSPQGANQPQHF. The CDR3 DNA is TGTGCCAGCAGCCCTCAGGGGGCGAATCAGCCCCAGCATTTT.

J is TRBJ2-7 and V is TRBV7-9; TRBD1 agrees at 9 bases. Losses at the gene ends were 5 bases for V and 2 bases for J; bases not matched to a gene: 4. The CDR3 length is 14 residues. CDR1 is SEHNR and CDR2 is FQNEAQ in the germline V gene (reference sequence). CDR3 bases: TGTGCCAGCAGCAGGGACAGGGAACCCTACGAGCAGTACTTC. Amino acids: CASSRDREPYEQYF.

This clone showed up just a few times. A junction boundary mismatches the germline segment, possibly from a read error. This chain links TRBV15 with TRBJ1-1; 7 bases match TRBD1. This CDR3 contains 11 residues. Germline V CDR1 and CDR2: LNHNV, YYDKDF (reference sequence). DNA of the CDR3: TGTGCCACCAGCGGACCCGACAGGGCGTACTTT. This encodes CATSGPDRAYF.

At least ten counts were recorded for this clone. V usage is TRBV5-6 and J usage is TRBJ2-2; TRBD2 might be the D (5 bases). V shed 9 bases and J shed 6 bases, with 15 bases lying between them. CDR1 is SGHDT and CDR2 is YYEEEE in the germline V gene. The CDR3 length is 13 residues. The CDR3 is CATKRGLAGELFF. As DNA, the CDR3 is TGTGCCACCAAGAGAGGGCTGGCCGGGGAGCTGTTTTTT.

A few counts support this clone. The chain has TRBV18 and TRBJ2-3, with 10 bases aligning to TRBD1. This CDR3 region has 17 residues. The V and J ends lost 4 bases and 1 base, in that order; junction bases with no gene match: 8. The germline V gene encodes CDR1 KGHSH and CDR2 LQKENI. The CDR3 sequence: CASSRQTGGSGTDTQYF. The CDR3, as DNA: TGTGCCAGCTCACGCCAGACAGGGGGCAGCGGCACAGATACGCAGTATTTT.

This clone was counted a few times. The gene calls are TRBV9 and TRBJ2-7; 9 bases fit TRBD1. Germline trimming cut 3 bases from V and 5 bases from J; bases unmatched to any gene: 12. Germline values: CDR1 SGDLS, CDR2 YYNGEE. This CDR3 has 16 amino acids. The CDR3 is CASSGPGTGLFDEQYF. In nucleotides, the CDR3 is TGTGCCAGCAGCGGCCCCGGGACAGGGTTATTCGACGAGCAGTACTTC.

This clone has more than one count but fewer than ten. The CDR3 protein is CASSLGRDTRGEKLFF. The CDR3 nucleotides read TGTGCCAGCAGCTTAGGCCGGGACACTCGTGGCGAAAAACTGTTTTTT. The chain couples TRBV7-9 to TRBJ1-4; tentative D call: TRBD1 (6 bases). V was trimmed by 1 base and J by 8 bases, leaving 17 bases between them. CDR3 length: 16 amino acids. Germline CDR1 SEHNR, CDR2 FQNEAQ (reference sequence).

There are many counts of this clone. No conserved phenylalanine or tryptophan ends this CDR3, so it is likely a read error. The DNA is left out, because the CDR3 cannot be placed on it with certainty; the CDR3 is given as TCRdb lists it. The CDR3 spells CASKVVEG. This rearrangement joins TRBV28 to TRBJ2-7. The CDR3 length equals 8 residues, ends included. Germline V gene sequence: CDR1 MDHEN, CDR2 SYDVKM.

This chain uses TRBV15 with TRBJ1-2, with D unresolved. Germline CDR1 reads LNHNV; CDR2 reads YYDKDF (reference sequence). The length of the CDR3 is 14 residues. Trimming cost V 2 bases and J 4 bases, with 11 bases left between them. CDR3: CATSRKGGGYGYTF. DNA for the CDR3: TGTGCCACCAGCAGAAAGGGAGGCGGCTATGGCTACACCTTC.

The rearrangement joins TRBV7-3 to TRBJ2-7; tentatively, D is TRBD2 (6 bases). Germline V gives CDR1 SGHTA, CDR2 FQGTGA. The CDR3 contains 13 residues. The V end was cut by 2 bases, the J end by 7 bases, with 12 bases between. The CDR3: CASSLGGLREQYF. CDR3 bases: TGTGCCAGCAGCTTAGGAGGGTTGAGAGAGCAGTACTTC.

This clone was observed a few times. The chain couples TRBV28 to TRBJ1-2, with 7 nucleotides matching TRBD1. This CDR3 contains 14 residues. With V trimmed by 6 bases and J by 4 bases, 8 bases remained unmatched. In germline, CDR1 is MDHEN, CDR2 SYDVKM. This CDR3 is CASSPGTESYGYTF. The CDR3 bases are TGTGCCAGCAGCCCTGGGACAGAGTCCTATGGCTACACCTTC.

This clone was detected many times. J is TRBJ2-1 and V is TRBV2; 7 bases are shared with TRBD2. There are 13 residues in the CDR3. Germline lookup yields CDR1 SNHLY and CDR2 FYNNEI. V dropped 3 bases and J dropped 5; count of bases not matched to a gene: 1. CDR3 in amino acids: CASSDLADNEQFF. For the CDR3, the DNA is TGTGCCAGCAGTGACCTAGCGGACAATGAGCAGTTCTTC.

In its sample, this clone was seen once. The V call is TRBV28, the J call TRBJ2-5; D is perhaps TRBD1 or TRBD2 (6 bases each). Trimming took 5 bases from V and 5 from J, leaving 21 bases between them. This CDR3 is 16 amino acids long. From germline, CDR1 is MDHEN and CDR2 SYDVKM. The CDR3, as DNA: TGTGCCAGCAGTCCGCTGGGAACAGGGACTTGGGAGACCCAGTACTTC. Its translation is CASSPLGTGTWETQYF.

This clone has only a few counts. The V gene is TRBV7-9, the J gene TRBJ2-7, with 13 bases lining up with TRBD2. The CDR3 is made up of 19 amino acids. The germline V gene encodes CDR1 SEHNR and CDR2 FQNEAQ (reference sequence). V trimming: 5 bases; J trimming: 0 bases; junction bases outside the gene matches: 13. Here the CDR3 reads CASSPTQGLAGLNSYEQYF. The CDR3, as DNA: TGTGCCAGCAGCCCGACCCAGGGACTAGCGGGATTGAACTCCTACGAGCAGTACTTC.

The chain recombines TRBV28 with TRBJ1-3; D is unclear. Trimming took off 8 bases at V and 5 bases at J, with 19 bases between the two ends. Per the germline V gene, CDR1 is MDHEN and CDR2 is SYDVKM. CDR3 size: 15 residues. This chain's CDR3 is CASGSPGRGRNTIYF. In DNA form, the CDR3 reads TGTGCCAGCGGGTCCCCCGGGAGAGGGAGAAACACCATATATTTT.